This T cell receptor (beta chain) originates from a study of T cells in localized non-small cell lung cancer. CDR1 is SGDLS and CDR2 is YYNGEE in the germline V gene. This CDR3 spans 14 amino acids. Trimming shortened V by 5 bases and J by 1 base, and 12 bases separated the two germline ends. This clone has only a few counts. Using immunoSEQ multiplex PCR, the repertoire was profiled, and TCRdb retains in-frame clones only, with some absent. Altogether 1,500 to 2,000 clones are present, 28% being singletons, with the ten largest covering under 20%. The clonotype was recovered from a male donor older than 55 with stage I squamous cell lung carcinoma. The rearrangement uses TRBV9 and TRBJ1-1; no firm D call. Sequenced here: normal lung tissue next to the tumor, sampled before any cancer treatment. The CDR3 sequence is CASSWEFGNTEAFF. DNA of the CDR3: TGTGCCAGCAGTTGGGAGTTTGGGAACACTGAAGCTTTCTTT.